Following are 19 T cell receptor beta chains from one sample sequenced in a study of OX40 agonist ivuxolimab in advanced cancers. Sequencing was performed with immunoSEQ multiplex PCR; in TCRdb, only in-frame clones are kept and a portion is missing. The sample yields some 78,000 clones, 88% seen once. Sequencing was performed on CD4+ or CD8+ T cells sorted from blood, taken in a trial of the OX40 agonist ivuxolimab. These receptor sequences come from an adult with an advanced solid tumor such as melanoma, head and neck, liver or kidney cancer.

The chain is built from TRBV5-1 and TRBJ1-1; D is uncertain. Trimming cost V 4 bases and J 0 bases, with 10 bases left between them. This CDR3 contains 14 residues. In germline, CDR1 is SGHRS, CDR2 YFSETQ. The CDR3 DNA reads TGCGCCAGCAGCGGGAGACTGATGAACACTGAAGCTTTCTTT. The encoded protein is CASSGRLMNTEAFF.

The chain employs TRBV15 and TRBJ1-3; no reliable D call. Trimming removed 6 bases from V and 0 bases from J, with 15 bases in between. Germline lookup yields CDR1 LNHNV and CDR2 YYDKDF (reference sequence). This CDR3 spans 16 amino acids. The CDR3 reads CATRTRSDFSGNTIYF. Here the CDR3 DNA reads TGTGCCACCAGAACACGGTCGGATTTCTCTGGAAACACCATATATTTT.

The chain uses TRBV6-1 and TRBJ1-1; TRBD1 agrees at 9 bases. Germline lookup yields CDR1 MNHNS and CDR2 SASEGT. V trimming: 4 bases; J trimming: 5 bases; junction bases outside the gene matches: 8. The CDR3 spans 15 residues. This CDR3 is CASSVGGQGRTEAFF. CDR3 coding DNA: TGTGCCAGCAGTGTCGGGGGACAGGGAAGGACTGAAGCTTTCTTT.

The V call is TRBV18, the J call TRBJ1-3; 8 bases align to TRBD1. This CDR3 is built from 16 residues. In germline, CDR1 is KGHSH, CDR2 LQKENI. J lost 2 bases, V lost 3 bases, and 6 bases had no gene match. For the CDR3, the DNA is TGTGCCAGCTCACCTATTGGACAGGGTGCTGGAAACACCATATATTTT. Translated, it gives CASSPIGQGAGNTIYF.

This chain uses TRBV9 with TRBJ1-2; TRBD1 agrees at 9 bases. Germline loops: CDR1 SGDLS, CDR2 YYNGEE. V trimming: 0 bases; J trimming: 8 bases; junction bases outside the gene matches: 17. This CDR3 contains 18 residues. The DNA for the CDR3 is TGTGCCAGCAGCGTAGATACGGGTGTGGGGGGACAGGGCTACGGCTACACCTTC. The encoded protein is CASSVDTGVGGQGYGYTF.

The chain recombines TRBV29-1 with TRBJ1-2, with 9 bases identical to TRBD1. The CDR3 is 14 amino acids. Trimming cost V 1 base and J 1 base; bases outside gene matches: 1. Per the germline V gene, CDR1 is SQVTM and CDR2 is ANQGSEA. The CDR3 here is CSVEGTGDNYGYTF. The CDR3 DNA follows: TGCAGCGTTGAAGGGACAGGGGATAACTATGGCTACACCTTC.

J is TRBJ1-2 and V is TRBV7-9; D gene ambiguous. Germline CDR1 SEHNR, CDR2 FQNEAQ (reference sequence). V lost 0 bases and J 0 bases, leaving 5 bases between the germline ends. This CDR3 region has 14 residues. CDR3 residues: CASSLAAANYGYTF. In DNA form, the CDR3 reads TGTGCCAGCAGCTTAGCGGCAGCTAACTATGGCTACACCTTC.

The J gene is TRBJ2-5, the V gene TRBV6-5; TRBD2 might be the D (5 bases). In germline, CDR1 is MNHEY, CDR2 SVGAGI. The V end was cut by 0 bases, the J end by 5 bases, with 10 bases between. This CDR3 contains 14 residues. The CDR3 protein is CASSYSGTGETQYF. Here the CDR3 DNA reads TGTGCCAGCAGTTACTCGGGTACGGGGGAGACCCAGTACTTC.

This clone was seen a single time. The V gene is TRBV2, the J gene TRBJ2-5; 8 positions match TRBD1. V lost 8 bases to trimming and J lost 3 bases; unmatched junction nucleotides: 5. The germline CDR1 and CDR2 sequences are SNHLY and FYNNEI. The CDR3 extends over 13 amino acids. Here the CDR3 DNA reads TGTGCCAGCGGGCGGGGACAGGAAGAGACCCAGTACTTC. Protein product: CASGRGQEETQYF.

The chain combines TRBV10-2 with TRBJ1-5, with unresolved D. The CDR3 runs 14 residues. Trimming took 8 bases from V and 3 from J, leaving 14 bases between them. In germline, CDR1 is WSHSY, CDR2 SAAADI. The CDR3 region is CASGGVFDNQPQHF. The CDR3 nucleotides read TGCGCCAGCGGAGGCGTATTTGACAATCAGCCCCAGCATTTT.

This clone was seen just once. This chain connects TRBV20-1 to TRBJ1-2; D remains unclear. Germline lookup yields CDR1 DFQATT and CDR2 SNEGSKA (reference sequence). This CDR3 contains 10 residues. V shed 0 bases and J shed 9 bases, with 5 bases lying between them. The CDR3 DNA follows: TGCAGTGCTAGAGATCACCGCTACACCTTC. Translating gives CSARDHRYTF.

This clone has a handful of counts. Since the CDR3 does not end with the conserved phenylalanine or tryptophan, this likely comes from a read error. This sequence joins TRBV5-1 and TRBJ1-6; 7 bases line up with TRBD1. CDR3 size: 15 residues. Germline V gene sequence: CDR1 SGHRS, CDR2 YFSETQ. The V and J ends lost 0 bases and 10 bases, in that order; junction bases with no gene match: 7. The CDR3 region is CASSLAGGRLSPLHL. CDR3 bases: TGCGCCAGCAGCTTGGCAGGGGGGCGCTTGTCACCCCTCCACCTT.

This clone was seen only a few times. The chain joins TRBV29-1 to TRBJ2-7; 7 bases agree with TRBD2. The CDR3 is 13 amino acids. Per the germline V gene, CDR1 is SQVTM and CDR2 is ANQGSEA. V was clipped by 7 bases and J by 2 bases; unmatched bases: 8. The DNA of the CDR3 is TGCAGCGCCGCCGGGACTACTCCCTACGAGCAGTACTTC. This encodes CSAAGTTPYEQYF.

The chain links TRBV5-6 to TRBJ2-3, with a tentative D call TRBD2 (5 bases). Germline V gene data show CDR1 as SGHDT and CDR2 as YYEEEE. The CDR3 runs 12 residues. Trimming took 4 bases from V and 5 from J, leaving 8 bases between them. The CDR3 nucleotides are TGTGCCAGCAGCCGCCGGGGAGATACGCAGTATTTT. It is translated as CASSRRGDTQYF.

The chain recombines TRBV28 with TRBJ1-3; TRBD1 is a possible D gene (6 bases). V was pared by 7 bases and J by 2 bases, with 15 bases between. CDR3 size: 15 residues. Germline values: CDR1 MDHEN, CDR2 SYDVKM. CDR3 in amino acids: CASTLLQGTGNTIYF. DNA for the CDR3: TGTGCCAGCACCCTATTACAGGGAACTGGAAACACCATATATTTT.

The chain joins TRBV7-2 to TRBJ2-1, with 9 bases aligning to TRBD1. V shed 4 bases, J shed 10 bases, and the junction held 11 bases outside the gene matches. Germline assignment: CDR1 SGHTA and CDR2 FQGNSA. There are 15 residues in the CDR3. CDR3 residues: CASSSQFTGGSEQFF. The CDR3 DNA reads as TGTGCCAGCAGCTCACAGTTTACAGGGGGCTCCGAGCAGTTCTTC.

The rearrangement joins TRBV14 to TRBJ1-2; no firm D call. V lost 1 base to trimming and J lost 4 bases, with 4 bases between them. The CDR3 covers 12 residues. Looked up from germline, CDR1 is SGHDN and CDR2 is FVKESK. DNA of the CDR3: TGTGCCAGCAGCCAAGGGGCCTATGGCTACACCTTC. Translation gives CASSQGAYGYTF.

The chain joins TRBV5-1 to TRBJ2-7, with D possibly being TRBD1 (6 bases). This CDR3 spans 16 amino acids. Germline V gene lookup returns CDR1 SGHRS and CDR2 YFSETQ. V was trimmed by 0 bases and J by 4 bases, leaving 17 bases between them. The CDR3 sequence: CASSLGSSGRGYEQYF. The CDR3 nucleotides read TGCGCCAGCAGCTTGGGTTCCTCAGGCAGGGGTTACGAGCAGTACTTC.

The chain has TRBV5-1 and TRBJ2-7; D tentatively fits TRBD1 or TRBD2 (5 bases each). Germline V gene data show CDR1 as SGHRS and CDR2 as YFSETQ. Trimming took off 3 bases at V and 7 bases at J, with 17 bases between the two ends. The CDR3 runs 14 residues. In DNA form, the CDR3 reads TGCGCCAGCAGCTCCGGGACCGGATGGGGGGAGCAGTACTTC. Its protein product is CASSSGTGWGEQYF.